This entry features one T cell receptor (beta chain) sequence. The data stem from a study of blood T cell repertoires in COVID-19. About the study: Spain, Italy and the United States supplied samples that represented acute and convalescent COVID-19.

The method was immunoSEQ multiplex PCR; TCRdb's version includes in-frame clones alone and lacks a portion of them. The sample yields over 200,000 clones, more than 90% seen once. The CDR3 spans 15 residues. Germline assignment: CDR1 MGHRA and CDR2 YSYEKL. With 0 bases clipped from V and 2 bases from J, the junction kept 4 bases outside the gene matches. This chain links TRBV4-1 with TRBJ2-7, with 7 positions matching TRBD2. The source material was peripheral blood. This receptor was obtained from a person aged 18 to 35 with COVID-19, enrolled during active disease. CDR3 protein: CASSQDGGGAYEQYF. CDR3 nucleotide sequence: TGCGCCAGCAGCCAAGATGGGGGAGGGGCCTACGAGCAGTACTTC.